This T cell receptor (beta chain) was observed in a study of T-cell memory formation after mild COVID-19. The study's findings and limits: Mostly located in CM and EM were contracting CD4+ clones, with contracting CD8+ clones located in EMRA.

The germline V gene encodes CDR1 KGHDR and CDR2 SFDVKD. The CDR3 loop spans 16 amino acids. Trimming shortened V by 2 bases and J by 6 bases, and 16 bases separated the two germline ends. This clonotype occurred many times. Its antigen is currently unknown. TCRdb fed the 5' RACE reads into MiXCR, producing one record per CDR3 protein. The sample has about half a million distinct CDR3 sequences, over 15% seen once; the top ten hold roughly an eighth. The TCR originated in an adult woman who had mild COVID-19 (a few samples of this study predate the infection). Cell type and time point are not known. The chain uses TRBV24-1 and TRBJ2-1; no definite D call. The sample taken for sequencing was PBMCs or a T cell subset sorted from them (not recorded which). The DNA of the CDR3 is TGTGCCACCAGTGATTCGTCCGCGAGCTTGGGCAATGAGCAGTTCTTC. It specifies CATSDSSASLGNEQFF.